The 27 T cell receptor beta chains given below trace back to one sample, sequenced in a study of T cell responses to AZD1222 COVID-19 vaccine. Assay: immunoSEQ multiplex PCR; the TCRdb copy retains only in-frame clones and omits some. The repertoire consists of about 48,000 clones, with just over 85% occurring once and the leading ten covering 6.5% to 8.5%. Specimen: peripheral blood, collected 28 days after the second AZD1222 dose. Receptor source: an adult who received the AZD1222 COVID-19 vaccine.

The J gene is TRBJ1-1, the V gene TRBV12-3 or TRBV12-4; D gene unclear. Deletions cut 6 bases from V and 0 bases from J, with 8 bases between. The CDR3 totals 13 residues. The CDR3 sequence: CASSTGLNTEAFF. Written as DNA, the CDR3 is TGTGCCAGCAGCACCGGGCTGAACACTGAAGCTTTCTTT.

The chain employs TRBV19 and TRBJ2-2; no reliable D call. CDR3 length: 13 residues. The germline V gene has CDR1 LNHDA and CDR2 SQIVND (reference sequence). V was shortened by 10 bases and J by 5 bases, with 14 bases between the two germline ends. This CDR3 is CANLGPRTGELFF. The CDR3 DNA reads TGTGCCAACCTCGGACCGCGGACCGGGGAGCTGTTTTTT.

This clone was observed a handful of times. The chain carries TRBV7-9 and TRBJ2-1; 10 nucleotides agree with TRBD2. The germline CDR1 and CDR2 sequences are SEHNR and FQNEAQ (reference sequence). V shed 5 bases, J shed 0 bases, and the junction held 7 bases outside the gene matches. This CDR3 comprises 17 residues. As DNA, the CDR3 is TGTGCCAGCAGCCACCCTTCTAGCGGGAGCTCCTACAATGAGCAGTTCTTC. Translating it yields CASSHPSSGSSYNEQFF.

CDR3 sequence (DNA): TGTGCCAGCAGTACCTCCAGCCACAAGTGGTACTTC. Protein: CASSTSSHKWYF. The V and J genes are TRBV6-5 and TRBJ2-7, with D unresolved. Per germline, CDR1 MNHEY and CDR2 SVGAGI. V lost 5 bases and J 12 bases, leaving 17 bases between the germline ends. The CDR3 covers 12 residues.

The V and J genes are TRBV5-4 and TRBJ2-2; maybe TRBD1 (5 bases). CDR1 is SGHNT, CDR2 YYREEE, per germline (reference sequence). The CDR3 runs 14 residues. V lost 0 bases, J lost 6 bases, and 9 bases lay in between. The CDR3 here is CASSLGLGAGELFF. The CDR3 DNA follows: TGTGCCAGCAGCTTGGGGTTAGGGGCCGGGGAGCTGTTTTTT.

The chain recombines TRBV18 with TRBJ2-5, with TRBD1 matching over 11 bases. The CDR3 extends over 15 amino acids. CDR1 is KGHSH, CDR2 LQKENI, per germline. Trimming at V came to 4 bases and at J to 2 bases, leaving 3 bases not matched to a gene. The CDR3, as DNA: TGTGCCAGCTCACAGGACAGGGGGCGGCAAGAGACCCAGTACTTC. Translation gives CASSQDRGRQETQYF.

The chain uses TRBV27 and TRBJ2-1; 7 bases agree with TRBD1. The CDR3 sequence is 17 residues long. With V trimmed by 2 bases and J by 4 bases, 11 bases remained unmatched. Germline lookup yields CDR1 MNHEY and CDR2 SMNVEV (reference sequence). CDR3 in amino acids: CASSLRVRQGNYNEQFF. Written as DNA, the CDR3 is TGTGCCAGCAGTTTAAGGGTCAGACAGGGAAATTACAATGAGCAGTTCTTC.

The rearrangement links TRBV28 to TRBJ1-4; unclear D gene. Trimming took 2 bases from V and 3 from J, leaving 7 bases between them. The CDR3 spans 14 residues. The germline CDR1 and CDR2 sequences are MDHEN and SYDVKM. The CDR3 is CASSLDYPNEKLFF. As DNA, the CDR3 is TGTGCCAGCAGTTTAGATTATCCTAATGAAAAACTGTTTTTT.

This clone was seen a single time. The V gene is TRBV9, the J gene TRBJ1-2; unclear D gene. CDR1 is SGDLS, CDR2 YYNGEE, per germline. There are 14 residues in the CDR3. V lost 0 bases, J lost 4 bases, and 10 bases lay in between. The CDR3 loop reads CASSVAGSGYGYTF. DNA for the CDR3: TGTGCCAGCAGCGTAGCGGGATCGGGCTATGGCTACACCTTC.

This rearrangement joins TRBV7-2 to TRBJ1-5, with TRBD1 as a possible D gene (6 bases). The CDR3 has 15 amino acids. Per the germline V gene, CDR1 is SGHTA and CDR2 is FQGNSA. Between the trimmed V and J ends, which lost 1 base and 3 bases, there was a span of 10 bases. CDR3 in DNA: TGTGCCAGCAGCTTAGTCCAGGGGAACAATCAGCCCCAGCATTTT. Its translation: CASSLVQGNNQPQHF.

The chain combines TRBV19 with TRBJ2-7, with TRBD1 identical over 8 bases. Looked up from germline, CDR1 is LNHDA and CDR2 is SQIVND (reference sequence). The CDR3 is 14 amino acids. Trimming at V came to 4 bases and at J to 3 bases, leaving 5 bases not matched to a gene. The CDR3 spells CASSKDRVVYEQYF. Here the CDR3 DNA reads TGTGCCAGTAGTAAGGACAGGGTCGTCTACGAGCAGTACTTC.

The chain joins TRBV18 to TRBJ1-2; D ambiguous. The CDR3 length is 13 residues. Germline V lookup: CDR1 KGHSH, CDR2 LQKENI. V shed 2 bases and J shed 4 bases, with 8 bases lying between them. CDR3 residues: CASSPSVTYGYTF. CDR3 sequence (DNA): TGTGCCAGCTCACCATCAGTCACCTATGGCTACACCTTC. The full variable domain, rest sourced from reference TRBV18 and TRBJ1-2, is NAGVMQNPRHLVRRRGQEARLRCSPMKGHSHVYWYRQLPEEGLKFMVYLQKENIIDESGMPKERFSAEFPKEGPSILRIQQVVRGDSAAYFCASSPSVTYGYTFGSGTRLTVV.

CDR3 in amino acids: CASSLASDRREQFF. The CDR3 DNA is TGTGCCAGCAGTTTAGCTAGCGACAGACGGGAGCAGTTCTTC. The chain links TRBV28 to TRBJ2-1, with D possibly TRBD2 on 6 matching bases. Looked up from germline, CDR1 is MDHEN and CDR2 is SYDVKM. The V gene lost 2 bases and the J gene lost 10 bases, with 15 bases spanning the gap. CDR3 size: 14 residues.

This clone was seen only once. The rearrangement links TRBV5-6 to TRBJ2-1, with D perhaps TRBD1 or TRBD2 (7 bases each). Germline V gives CDR1 SGHDT, CDR2 YYEEEE. V lost 1 base and J lost 6, with 14 bases in between. This CDR3 comprises 15 residues. The CDR3 protein is CASSLLQGGSNEQFF. The CDR3 DNA follows: TGTGCCAGCAGCTTGTTGCAGGGGGGGTCCAATGAGCAGTTCTTC.

The chain combines TRBV30 with TRBJ1-1; D is possibly TRBD1 (6 bases). The CDR3 consists of 13 residues. V was trimmed by 2 bases and J by 0 bases, leaving 7 bases between them. Germline V gene data show CDR1 as GTSNPN and CDR2 as SVGIG (reference sequence). The CDR3 nucleotides read TGTGCCTGGAGTCGACAGGTGAACACTGAAGCTTTCTTT. This translates into CAWSRQVNTEAFF.

J is TRBJ2-1 and V is TRBV7-3, with 9 bases that match TRBD2. CDR1 is SGHTA and CDR2 is FQGTGA in the germline V gene. The CDR3 has 14 residues. V dropped 4 bases and J dropped 9; count of bases not matched to a gene: 7. CDR3 coding DNA: TGTGCCAGCAGCTCGGGGACTAGCAGCGTTGAGCAGTTCTTC. Translation gives CASSSGTSSVEQFF.

The gene calls are TRBV7-2 and TRBJ2-2, with D maybe TRBD1 (6 bases). The CDR3 has 15 residues. V lost 5 bases, J lost 6 bases, and 16 bases lay in between. Germline CDR1 SGHTA, CDR2 FQGNSA. The CDR3 bases are TGTGCCAGCAGCCAAATACAGGGATCGGCCGGGGAGCTGTTTTTT. This translates into CASSQIQGSAGELFF.

A word on this clone: At one of its ends the junction is not consistent with the germline gene, which may arise from a read error. The genes are TRBV5-8 and TRBJ1-2, with D possibly matching TRBD1 (5 bases). The CDR3 has 11 amino acids. Per germline, CDR1 SGHTS and CDR2 YDEGEE. CDR3 DNA sequence: TGTGCCAGCAGTTTCTCGGCAGGGCCAGGCTTC. This translates into CASSFSAGPGF.

This chain connects TRBV5-4 to TRBJ2-5; TRBD2 agrees at 10 bases. The J segment lost 1 base and the V segment lost 4 bases, leaving 7 bases of the junction unmatched. This CDR3 region has 16 residues. CDR1 and CDR2 from the germline V gene are SGHNT and YYREEE (reference sequence). CDR3: CASSGLTSGPQETQYF. Here the CDR3 DNA reads TGTGCCAGCAGCGGTTTGACTAGCGGGCCCCAAGAGACCCAGTACTTC.

The J gene is TRBJ2-7, the V gene TRBV28, with no clear D. Deletions cut 10 bases from V and 2 bases from J, with 15 bases between. This CDR3 contains 13 residues. Germline CDR1 and CDR2: MDHEN and SYDVKM. The CDR3 sequence is CATYGGTTYEQYF. In nucleotides, the CDR3 is TGTGCCACCTACGGCGGAACTACCTACGAGCAGTACTTC. The full variable domain, in which reference TRBV28 and TRBJ2-7 provide the parts outside the CDR3, is DVKVTQSSRYLVKRTGEKVFLECVQDMDHENMFWYRQDPGLGLRLIYFSYDVKMKEKGDIPEGYSVSREKKERFSLILESASTNQTSMYLCATYGGTTYEQYFGPGTRLTVT.

This clone was detected only a few times. V is TRBV28 and J is TRBJ2-1; TRBD2 is a possible D gene (6 bases). Germline V lookup: CDR1 MDHEN, CDR2 SYDVKM. CDR3 length: 15 amino acids. The V gene lost 6 bases and the J gene lost 3 bases, with 15 bases spanning the gap. The CDR3 region has the DNA TGTGCCAGCAGACCCGGGGCAGCGGGCTACAATGAGCAGTTCTTC. This gives the protein CASRPGAAGYNEQFF.

The chain carries TRBV9 and TRBJ2-5; TRBD2 aligns across 9 bases. The CDR3 has 14 residues. V shed 4 bases and J 5 bases; nucleotides not matched to a gene: 6. CDR1 and CDR2 (germline): SGDLS, YYNGEE. The CDR3, as DNA: TGTGCCAGCAGCCCTAGCGGGACCCGGGAGACCCAGTACTTC. Translating gives CASSPSGTRETQYF.

Only a few counts were recorded for this clone. The V and J genes are TRBV9 and TRBJ2-5, with unresolved D. This CDR3 comprises 14 residues. The V gene's germline CDR1 is SGDLS and CDR2 YYNGEE. V was trimmed by 0 bases and J by 4 bases, leaving 10 bases between them. The CDR3 sequence is CASSVGPLGETQYF. CDR3 nucleotide sequence: TGTGCCAGCAGCGTAGGGCCCCTCGGAGAGACCCAGTACTTC.

The chain employs TRBV11-2 and TRBJ1-6; unclear D gene. From germline, CDR1 is SGHAT and CDR2 FQNNGV. The CDR3 extends over 15 amino acids. Trimming shortened V by 1 base and J by 6 bases, and 10 bases separated the two germline ends. The CDR3 nucleotides are TGTGCCAGCAGCTTAGGAGGAACAGTTAATTCACCCCTCCACTTT. Amino acid sequence: CASSLGGTVNSPLHF.

This clone came up once. The chain joins TRBV19 to TRBJ2-1, with D perhaps TRBD2 (6 bases). Germline V gene data show CDR1 as LNHDA and CDR2 as SQIVND (reference sequence). Trimming removed 3 bases from V and 5 bases from J, with 8 bases in between. The CDR3 totals 13 residues. DNA for the CDR3: TGTGCCAGTAGTATTGGACTACACAATGAGCAGTTCTTC. Translated, it gives CASSIGLHNEQFF.

The genes are TRBV3-1 (or the pseudogene TRBV3-2) and TRBJ1-1; 7 bases agree with TRBD1. CDR1 LGHDT and CDR2 YNNKEL come from the germline V gene (reference sequence). The CDR3 loop spans 13 amino acids. V lost 5 bases to trimming and J lost 6 bases; unmatched junction nucleotides: 6. CDR3 DNA sequence: TGTGCCAGCAGCAAGGGACAGTCGGCTGAAGCTTTCTTT. Translation: CASSKGQSAEAFF.

This clone was detected once. The rearrangement links TRBV11-2 to TRBJ2-1; possible D gene TRBD2, 6 bases. V lost 1 base and J lost 7, with 14 bases in between. CDR3 length: 15 amino acids. In germline, CDR1 is SGHAT, CDR2 FQNNGV. DNA of the CDR3: TGTGCCAGCAGCTTAGGGGGATATCTAGCGAATGAGCAGTTCTTC. It codes for CASSLGGYLANEQFF.